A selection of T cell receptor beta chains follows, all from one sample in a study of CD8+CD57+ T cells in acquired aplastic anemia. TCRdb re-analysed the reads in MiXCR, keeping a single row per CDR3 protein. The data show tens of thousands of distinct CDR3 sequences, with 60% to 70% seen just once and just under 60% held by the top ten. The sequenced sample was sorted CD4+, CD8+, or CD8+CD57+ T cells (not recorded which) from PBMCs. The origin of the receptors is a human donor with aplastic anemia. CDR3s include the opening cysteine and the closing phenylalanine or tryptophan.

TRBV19	CASSFGQTYEQYF
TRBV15	CATSSLDWDSGTQETQYF
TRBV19	CASSIARSPSETQYF
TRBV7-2	CASRNSPDTQYF
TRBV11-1	CASSTGTRGGRSLVDTQYF
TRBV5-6	CASSLVSRDRGNEQYF
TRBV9	CASSVGGQSTDTQYF
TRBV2	CASSDPPTGFSGNTIYF
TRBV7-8	CASSSPVDEQYF
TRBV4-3	CASSQEGLVRETQYF
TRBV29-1	CSVAGQLTLDEQLF
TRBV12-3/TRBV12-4	CASLSSSGANVLTF
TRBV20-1	CSASRTLGTEAFF
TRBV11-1	CASSLEETDTYNEQFF
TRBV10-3	CAISDPRERPLPYF
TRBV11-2	CASSLGWGNSGANVLTF
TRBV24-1	CATSAHNEQFF
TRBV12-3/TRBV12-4	CASSLDSEKLFF
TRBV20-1	CSARVAPTGGLSNYGYTF
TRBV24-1	CATSDFGTSGGPQETQYF
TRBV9	CASSVAGGSSYEQYF
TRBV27	CASSLWGAYEQYF
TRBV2	CASSESGGGYTF
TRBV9	CASSLAGRGETYEQYF
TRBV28	CASRSRSAAGDTQYF
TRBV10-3	CAISGEGFYTGELFF
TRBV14	CASSHNDREISPQHF
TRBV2	CASSETGLAGGSTDTQYF